This T cell receptor beta chain was sequenced in a study of CD8 T cells in ankylosing spondylitis. TCRdb recomputed calls from the 5' RACE reads with MiXCR, one row per CDR3 protein. The table shows 250,000 to 350,000 distinct CDR3 sequences, with around 19% occurring only once. The CDR3 consists of 16 residues. The V gene's germline CDR1 is LGHDT and CDR2 YNNKEL (reference sequence). V dropped 2 bases and J dropped 0 bases, with 11 bases sitting between them. General observations from the study: Within matched ankylosing spondylitis synovial fluid, disease-linked clones were reportedly significantly enriched. A CD8+ phenotype characterized the disease-linked clones, which were relatively rare in peripheral blood. Earlier reports found some motif variants in synovial fluid and blood in reactive arthritis.

This clonotype was seen more than once but under ten times. Its antigen is still unknown. The origin of this receptor is a male donor with ankylosing spondylitis or in good health (not recorded which). The chain recombines TRBV3-1 with TRBJ1-3; unclear D gene. Input material: blood, either unsorted or a sorted T cell fraction (not recorded which). The CDR3 protein is CASSQFRLSSGNTIYF. In DNA form, the CDR3 reads TGTGCCAGCAGCCAATTCAGGCTCAGCTCTGGAAACACCATATATTTT.